This note documents a single TCR beta chain sequence. This clone came up once. The clone's antigen remains unknown. No clone much larger than this one lies a single base away; base qualities are absent. The receptor library was made with the immunoSEQ multiplex PCR assay. For the multiplex PCR, a mixture combining 60 forward primers for TCR Vbeta segments and 13 reverse primers for TCR Jbeta segments was used. A multiplex PCR assay on genomic DNA amplified the CDR3 region of rearranged TCR beta genes. On the Illumina HiSeq System, the amplified TCR beta libraries were sequenced as 87-base-pair reads. In the paper's pipeline: A later analysis counted around 72 million unique TCR beta chains across the 690 or so repertoires, and 9.5 million to 11 million of these chains were shared by at least two donors. To remove PCR and sequencing errors, raw reads were error-corrected and collapsed into unique sequences using a nearest-neighbor algorithm that merged closely related sequences. Alignment of CDR3 sequences to IMGT reference sequences was used to assign V, D and J gene segments. For a sequence to be retained, a match of at least six nucleotides was required to both a V gene segment and a J gene segment. Rearrangements were called productive when the CDR3 lacked stop codons and stayed in frame with V and J; all others were non-productive. Following IMGT convention, CDR3 was defined as the stretch from the second conserved V-encoded cysteine to the conserved J-encoded phenylalanine. Sequences without an unambiguous match to a single V gene segment were excluded from the earlier analysis of approximately 560 of the donors. In an earlier analysis of roughly 600 of the donors, a V segment was called functional when productive rearrangements were above 56.7%, and segregating when the standard deviation between donors exceeded 5%. A statistical classification framework was built to diagnose cytomegalovirus status from the catalog of TCR beta chain sequences. In a later analysis, V and J genes were assigned by comparing TCR nucleotide sequences against IMGT/GENE-DB human TR gene sequences. In a later analysis, CDR3 sequences and most-parsimonious VDJ recombination scenarios were assigned using the TCRdist pipeline. In a later analysis, every TCR beta chain was defined by the combination of its CDR3 amino acid sequence and its V-gene family, and reads without a unique V-gene family were dropped. A later analysis removed 500 to 650 highly shared, low-generation-probability nucleotide sequences to deal with suspected cross-contamination and a sequencing artifact. In a later analysis, a clonal expansion index for each public chain was calculated from normalized within-repertoire ranks of inferred template counts. A later analysis computed generation probabilities with a VDJ recombination model fitted to out-of-frame rearrangements, and checked the results against IGoR. A later analysis scored TCR-TCR, TCR-HLA and TCR-CMV co-occurrence with hypergeometric tests, applying a repertoire-size bias correction to TCR pairs. In a later analysis, false discovery rates were estimated by permuting HLA or CMV assignments 20 times. In a later analysis, co-occurring TCRs were grouped using DBSCAN, with TCRdist sequence similarity added in when clustering inside HLA-allele-positive subsets. Co-occurrence clustering excluded repertoires with fewer than 30,000 or more than 120,000 public chains, plus five with anomalous nucleotide sharing. TCRdb obtained this table from immuneACCESS and retained in-frame rearrangements with V and J assigned. These tables miss some clones; where compared with another copy, unresolved V genes account for less than half of the shortfall, and the remainder is unexplained. V, J and clone size are taken as reported in that table, and D and trimming were inferred from the DNA itself. Across this sample there are about 140,000 clones, with about 8.9% seen only once. The ten largest clonotypes hold 1.8% of the sample.

In total, fewer than 750 healthy bone marrow donors made up the cohort. Cohort members were all nominally healthy when sampled, although unrecorded immune exposures were likely present. The donor tested CMV seronegative, placing the donor among the approximately 400 seronegative members of the cohort. Each donor provided a peripheral blood sample, and peripheral blood mononuclear cells were used for TCR beta sequencing. The Qiagen DNeasy Blood Extraction Kit was used to extract genomic DNA from the blood cell samples. These data are taken from a study of cytomegalovirus exposure and HLA in healthy donors (dated by TCRdb to about 2017). With regard to the full study: According to an earlier analysis of 550 to 750 of the donors, about 170 million T cells yielded 95 million to 140 million unique TCR beta sequences and roughly 280 Gb of sequence data. The study aimed to test whether cataloging public T cell receptors could reveal signatures of past pathogen exposure. Donor age, sex, ethnicity and CMV serostatus were compiled alongside the repertoire data. Several DR-DQ haplotypes were treated as single units for association and clustering because of strong linkage in the cohort. Of the 300 to 450 genotyped donors, about 80% fell in the genetic ancestry cluster associated with self-reported Caucasian donors. All discovery cohort repertoires had been generated on a single sequencing platform. The T cell repertoires of under 700 subjects were profiled by immunosequencing and related to cytomegalovirus serostatus. Besides the first cohort of around 670 subjects, a separate validation cohort made up of 120 or so different subjects was used. Among 300 to 500 genotyped donors of the cohort, an average of around 250,000 unique TCR beta nucleotide sequences was sequenced per donor, of which roughly 18% were non-productive. Roughly 300 gigabases of sequencing data and tens of millions of unique TCR sequences were included in an early release covering roughly 600 HLA-typed donors. In a later genetic analysis, genome-wide SNP genotypes for about 55% of the roughly 700 donors were used, and that subset was treated as a discovery cohort. An earlier analysis of nearly 600 of the donors applied high-throughput TCR beta sequencing to assess whether each TCR beta V gene segment acted as functional or pseudogenic. The later analysis used no new phenotypic data to find candidate immune exposures, relying instead on TCR beta sequences and their occurrence across donors. The study combined high-throughput TCR immunosequencing, statistical association of individual TCRs with disease status, and machine learning to predict cytomegalovirus infection status. The number of typed donors differed by locus: roughly 629-640 for A, B, C, DRB1 and DQB1; some 540 for DQA1; approximately 600 for DPA1; and about 450 for DPB1. In a later analysis, previously published TCR beta repertoires from several hundred donors were re-analyzed and high-resolution HLA genotyping was added so that TCR occurrence patterns could be studied. Class I and class II HLA loci were covered by the typing at four-digit resolution.

The CDR3 has 15 amino acids, counting the end cysteine and phenylalanine. CDR3 DNA only is kept here, 45 bases in frame from base 1. For this chain, trimming is 3 bases at the V end and 7 bases at the J end, and the number of junction bases without a gene match is 7. CDR1 SGDLS and CDR2 YYNGEE were looked up in the germline V gene. Overall study outcomes, separate from this receptor: A further reported finding was that TCR beta sequences accurately predicted the HLA-A and HLA-B alleles for most subjects in the first cohort. Seventeen rarely observed V segments, including chromosome 9 orphons, were excluded from the earlier analysis of about 610 of the donors because counts were too low. The 87-base-pair reads could not distinguish some IMGT-functional V segments, including TRBV6-2 and TRBV6-3, so those segments were excluded. Three of the identified cytomegalovirus-associated TCR beta chains were confirmed in vitro to be specific for cytomegalovirus antigens. When HLA alleles, especially DR and DQ, strongly co-occurred, TCR associations were difficult to assign to individual alleles. The authors suggested that the approach could potentially be generalized to other disease states and immunological phenotypes. In both the original and validation cohorts, the classifier was reported to diagnose cytomegalovirus status with high specificity and sensitivity. Broadly in line with IMGT annotations, most TCR beta V segments showed up in productive rearrangements about 87% or about 30% of the time in an earlier analysis of several hundred of the donors. Linkage disequilibrium might explain the correlated functional status among segregating V segments, but an unknown experimental factor could not be excluded. A later genetic analysis associated a missense DCLRE1C variant with V-gene and J-gene trimming of TCR beta chains, and an independent cohort replicated the association. According to a later analysis, TCR association rates differed among HLA loci, with DRB1 alleles showing the most associated TCRs and HLA-C alleles showing the fewest. While some public TCRs were present in many individuals, most TCR sequences turned up only very rarely across donors. The only immune exposure information available for the cohort was CMV serostatus. A total of 164 TCR beta chains were listed by the study as associated with cytomegalovirus. The sequencing pipeline was judged likely to have produced a cluster of highly shared sequence variants as a technical artifact. Presence/absence analyses assumed roughly uniform sequencing depth across donors, an assumption that may not hold. Because HLA typing was unavailable for some donors at each locus, only the typed subset was used in association tests. According to a later analysis, most CMV-associated TCR beta chains appeared to be HLA-restricted, and the HLA associations seemed to be driven largely by CMV exposure. In a later analysis, HLA-associated TCR beta chains showed more clonal expansion and lower generation probabilities than non-associated chains that were equally common. The cohort was sequenced for TCR beta chains only, and without alpha or paired-chain data the features that could be detected were limited. Specific HLA alleles were associated with 18,000 or so TCR beta sequences at a false discovery rate of 0.05 in a later analysis. In a later analysis, several top co-occurrence clusters were reported to appear linked to parvovirus B19, influenza, CMV and Epstein-Barr virus. A later genetic analysis reported fewer N-insertions in productive TCRs among donors in an Asian-associated ancestry cluster than the roughly 650-donor mean.

The receptor was isolated from a man aged 45 to 65 in good health and CMV-seronegative. Sequences were obtained from PBMCs. The chain is assembled from TRBV9 and TRBJ1-4; TRBD1 matches 9 bases in the middle. The nucleotide sequence is TGTGCCAGCAGCGACCAACAGGGGGCGAGTGAAAAACTGTTTTTT. Its protein reads: CASSDQQGASEKLFF.